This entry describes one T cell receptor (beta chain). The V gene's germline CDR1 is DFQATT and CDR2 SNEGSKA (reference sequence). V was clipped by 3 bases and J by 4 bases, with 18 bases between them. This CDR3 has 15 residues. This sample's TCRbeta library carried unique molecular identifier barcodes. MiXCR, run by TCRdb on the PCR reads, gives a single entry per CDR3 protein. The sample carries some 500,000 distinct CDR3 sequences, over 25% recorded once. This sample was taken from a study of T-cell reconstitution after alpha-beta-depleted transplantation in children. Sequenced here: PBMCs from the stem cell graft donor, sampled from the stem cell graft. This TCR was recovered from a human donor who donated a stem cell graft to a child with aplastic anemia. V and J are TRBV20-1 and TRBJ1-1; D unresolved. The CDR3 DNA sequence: TGCAGTGCTAGGGGTGGAGGGAATATGGGCACTGAAGCTTTCTTT. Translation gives CSARGGGNMGTEAFF.